This TCR beta chain was recorded in a study of a mutant IDH1 vaccine in newly diagnosed glioma. About the study: In some groups vaccination began 4-6 weeks post-radiotherapy; others received it with temozolomide. Treated patients comprised 62.5% males and approximately 38% females, mean age roughly 44 years. Receipt of radiotherapy, temozolomide, or both preceded the study, and most received both. Weeks 35 and 47 hosted visits V12 and V13, respectively.

Noted time point: week 47, end of study. The content of each vaccine dose was 300 ug of mutant IDH1 20-mer peptide, and topical imiquimod accompanied it. The V gene's germline CDR1 is SNHLY and CDR2 FYNNEI. CDR3 size: 12 residues. V lost 2 bases and J lost 9; bases outside the gene matches: 1. About this clone: Antigen: not known.

Method: immunoSEQ multiplex PCR; TCRdb's copy keeps in-frame clones and lacks some. The sample records roughly 34,000 clones, roughly four fifths being singletons. The sequencing used PBMCs, collected from a glioma patient whose treatment included an IDH1 peptide vaccine. This rearrangement joins TRBV2 to TRBJ2-1; 7 bases are shared with TRBD2. The sequence was collected from a man younger than 40 with glioma. The CDR3 coding sequence is TGTGCCAGCAGTGAAACGGGAGGTGAGCAGTTCTTC. Translating gives CASSETGGEQFF.